Below are 21 T cell receptor beta chains sequenced from a single sample in a study of T cells after yellow fever vaccination. MiXCR, run by TCRdb on the 5' RACE reads, gives a single entry per CDR3 protein. The table includes about 310,000 distinct CDR3 sequences, roughly 3.5% detected once. Material: PBMCs, obtained on the day of the yellow fever booster vaccination. The receptor source for this set is a man between 18 and 35 years old who received the YFV17D yellow fever vaccine.

This clonotype was detected only a few times. The chain combines TRBV20-1 with TRBJ2-3; 7 bases agree with TRBD2. The CDR3 runs to 13 residues. CDR1 is DFQATT and CDR2 is SNEGSKA in the germline V gene (reference sequence). DNA for the CDR3: TGCAGCAGGCGATCAGCGGGGTCCGATACGCAGTATTTT. Protein product: CSRRSAGSDTQYF.

This clonotype was seen many times. This chain joins TRBV5-1 and TRBJ2-2; 7 nucleotides align to TRBD1. V was clipped by 4 bases and J by 4 bases; unmatched bases: 10. Germline V lookup: CDR1 SGHRS, CDR2 YFSETQ. This CDR3 is built from 16 residues. CDR3: CASSPATGWGTGELFF. As DNA, the CDR3 is TGCGCCAGCAGCCCCGCGACAGGGTGGGGCACCGGGGAGCTGTTTTTT.

This clonotype was seen ten or more times. V gene TRBV6-2 or TRBV6-3 combines with J gene TRBJ2-1; D is undetermined. The CDR3 is 12 residues long. Trimming stripped 5 bases from V and 6 bases from J, with 8 bases between. Germline CDR1 is MNHEY and CDR2 is SVGEGT. The CDR3 DNA reads as TGTGCCAGCAGTCGGACCCTCAATGAGCAGTTCTTC. It encodes CASSRTLNEQFF.

This clonotype was recorded a few times. The CDR3, as DNA: TGTGCCAGCAGCGCCGACAGGGTGAACACTGAAGCTTTCTTT. Its protein is CASSADRVNTEAFF. This chain connects TRBV7-3 to TRBJ1-1; 7 bases are shared with TRBD1. The CDR3 totals 14 residues. V dropped 5 bases and J dropped 0; count of bases not matched to a gene: 3. Germline-derived CDR1 and CDR2 are SGHTA and FQGTGA. The full variable domain, rest sourced from reference TRBV7-3 and TRBJ1-1, is GAGVSQTPSNKVTEKGKYVELRCDPISGHTALYWYRQSLGQGPEFLIYFQGTGAADDSGLPNDRFFAVRPEGSVSTLKIQRTERGDSAVYLCASSADRVNTEAFFGQGTRLTVV.

This clonotype has at least ten counts. The V and J genes are TRBV5-6 and TRBJ2-5, with TRBD1 identical over 9 bases. The CDR3 sequence is 15 residues long. Germline V gives CDR1 SGHDT, CDR2 YYEEEE. Germline trimming cut 1 base from V and 5 bases from J; bases unmatched to any gene: 6. In DNA form, the CDR3 reads TGTGCCAGCAGCTTGAGGGGACAGGGTGGCGAGACCCAGTACTTC. This sequence encodes CASSLRGQGGETQYF.

Only a few counts were recorded for this clonotype. V is TRBV14 and J is TRBJ2-1, with TRBD2 matching 12 bases. V gave up 4 bases and J gave up 5 bases; unmatched junction bases: 6. The length of the CDR3 is 16 residues. Germline assignment: CDR1 SGHDN and CDR2 FVKESK. CDR3 in amino acids: CASSLLAGGPDNEQFF. The CDR3, as DNA: TGTGCCAGCAGCCTCCTAGCGGGGGGGCCGGACAATGAGCAGTTCTTC.

The chain uses TRBV7-8 and TRBJ2-1, with D possibly matching TRBD2 (5 bases). Between the trimmed V and J ends, which lost 3 bases and 9 bases, there was a span of 24 bases. The CDR3 contains 17 residues. CDR1 is SGHVS and CDR2 is FQNEAQ in the germline V gene. The DNA of the CDR3 is TGTGCCAGCAGCTTCCATGGGATACTAGGGTCCTGGATTGAGCAGTTCTTC. It codes for CASSFHGILGSWIEQFF. The full variable domain, rest sourced from reference TRBV7-8 and TRBJ2-1, is GAGVSQSPRYKVAKRGQDVALRCDPISGHVSLFWYQQALGQGPEFLTYFQNEAQLDKSGLPSDRFFAERPEGSVSTLKIQRTQQEDSAVYLCASSFHGILGSWIEQFFGPGTRLTVL.

This clonotype showed up many times. V usage is TRBV6-5 and J usage is TRBJ2-2; 8 nucleotides match TRBD2. The CDR3 extends over 17 amino acids. Germline-derived CDR1 and CDR2 are MNHEY and SVGAGI. V lost 0 bases and J lost 0; bases outside the gene matches: 3. CDR3 region: CASSYSRLASNTGELFF. The CDR3 DNA reads as TGTGCCAGCAGTTACTCCCGACTAGCGTCGAACACCGGGGAGCTGTTTTTT.

This clonotype was counted at least ten times. V is TRBV4-3 and J is TRBJ2-5; 12 bases map to TRBD1. The germline CDR1 and CDR2 sequences are LGHNA and YSLEER. Trimming at V came to 2 bases and at J to 13 bases, leaving 8 bases not matched to a gene. The CDR3 totals 14 residues. CDR3 coding DNA: TGCGCCAGCAGCCAACTGGGACAGGGGGCGCCCAGGTACTTC. Amino acid sequence: CASSQLGQGAPRYF.

This clonotype was seen at least ten times. The chain links TRBV7-9 to TRBJ2-1; possible D gene TRBD2, 6 bases. The CDR3 totals 15 residues. CDR1 SEHNR and CDR2 FQNEAQ come from the germline V gene (reference sequence). V lost 3 bases, J lost 10 bases, and 19 bases lay in between. The CDR3 nucleotides read TGTGCCAGCAGCTTCGGGGGATCTGGGGTGCGCGAGCAGTTCTTC. It encodes CASSFGGSGVREQFF.

Many counts were recorded for this clonotype. This sequence joins TRBV5-1 and TRBJ1-2; perhaps TRBD1 as D (6 bases). V lost 0 bases and J 6 bases, leaving 9 bases between the germline ends. CDR1 and CDR2 (germline): SGHRS, YFSETQ. The CDR3 consists of 13 residues. For the CDR3, the DNA is TGCGCCAGCAGCTTGGGGACAGCTAATGGCTACACCTTC. Encoded protein: CASSLGTANGYTF.

This clonotype occurred many times. The gene calls are TRBV18 and TRBJ2-2; the match to TRBD2 covers 11 bases. The V gene's germline CDR1 is KGHSH and CDR2 LQKENI. The CDR3 length is 18 residues. The ends lost 0 bases at V and 1 base at J; junction bases unmatched: 4. The CDR3 bases are TGTGCCAGCTCACCACCGCGTGGACTAGCGGGGAACACCGGGGAGCTGTTTTTT. This encodes CASSPPRGLAGNTGELFF.

At least ten counts were recorded for this clonotype. The chain uses TRBV7-8 and TRBJ2-1; possibly TRBD1 for D (5 bases). CDR3 length: 15 amino acids. V was clipped by 3 bases and J by 0 bases, with 9 bases between them. In germline, CDR1 is SGHVS, CDR2 FQNEAQ. CDR3 sequence reads: CASSFQDSSYNEQFF. DNA of the CDR3: TGTGCCAGCAGCTTTCAAGACAGCTCCTACAATGAGCAGTTCTTC.

CDR3 sequence (DNA): TGTGCCATCAGTGAGTCGAATTCGGCTGATGGCTACACCTTC. It translates to CAISESNSADGYTF. This chain connects TRBV10-3 to TRBJ1-2; no firm D call. Trimming took 0 bases from V and 6 from J, leaving 11 bases between them. Germline V gene data show CDR1 as ENHRY and CDR2 as SYGVKD. The CDR3 runs to 14 residues.

The J gene is TRBJ2-1, the V gene TRBV11-2, with 13 bases matching TRBD2. The CDR3 consists of 15 residues. Trimming cost V 5 bases and J 8 bases; bases outside gene matches: 6. Germline V gene sequence: CDR1 SGHAT, CDR2 FQNNGV. CDR3 sequence (DNA): TGTGCCAGCAGCCCAACTAGCGGGGGGGCCTATGAGCAGTTCTTC. It encodes CASSPTSGGAYEQFF.

As regards this clonotype: This sequence may be a read error, since a much larger clone differs from it by one base. CDR3 loop: CSASPVQGMTDTKYF. In DNA, the CDR3 is TGCAGTGCTAGCCCCGTCCAGGGGATGACAGATACGAAGTATTTT. V and J are TRBV20-1 and TRBJ2-3; tentatively, D is TRBD1 (6 bases). The CDR3 runs 15 residues. Germline CDR1 is DFQATT and CDR2 is SNEGSKA (reference sequence).

This clonotype came up a few times. The chain couples TRBV11-2 to TRBJ2-1, with 8 bases matching TRBD2. The CDR3 spans 15 residues. J lost 5 bases, V lost 5 bases, and 8 bases had no gene match. Germline V CDR1 and CDR2: SGHAT, FQNNGV. The CDR3 region is CASSPGGVLDNEQFF. CDR3 DNA: TGTGCCAGCAGCCCCGGGGGGGTCTTGGACAATGAGCAGTTCTTC.

Notes on this clonotype: This clone may be a read error of a much larger clone one base away. This rearrangement joins TRBV5-1 to TRBJ2-1; D may be TRBD1 (5 bases). The V and J ends lost 0 bases and 9 bases respectively, with 13 bases between them. The CDR3 totals 14 residues. In germline, CDR1 is SGHRS, CDR2 YFSETQ. DNA of the CDR3: TGCGCCAGCAGCTTGGGGGGCGGTACCCTTGAGCAGTTCTTC. It encodes CASSLGGGTLEQFF. Filled out from reference TRBV5-1 and TRBJ2-1, the complete variable domain reads KAGVTQTPRYLIKTRGQQVTLSCSPISGHRSVSWYQQTPGQGLQFLFEYFSETQRNKGNFPGRFSGRQFSNSRSEMNVSTLELGDSALYLCASSLGGGTLEQFFGPGTRLTVL.

V usage is TRBV4-2 and J usage is TRBJ2-3; D is ambiguous. From germline, CDR1 is LGHNA and CDR2 YNFKEQ. Between the trimmed V and J ends, which lost 0 bases and 7 bases, there was a span of 5 bases. There are 12 residues in the CDR3. CDR3 amino acids: CASSQEGNTQYF. CDR3 in DNA: TGTGCCAGCAGCCAAGAGGGGAATACGCAGTATTTT.

The J gene is TRBJ2-7, the V gene TRBV7-9, with D possibly being TRBD1 or TRBD2 (5 bases each). CDR3 length: 14 amino acids. The V gene's germline CDR1 is SEHNR and CDR2 FQNEAQ (reference sequence). The V and J ends lost 4 bases and 3 bases respectively, with 13 bases between them. As DNA, the CDR3 is TGTGCCAGCAGCTCCGGGACGGTCCTCTACGAGCAGTACTTC. Amino acids: CASSSGTVLYEQYF.

This clonotype was detected ten times or more. The rearrangement links TRBV5-5 to TRBJ1-1, with D perhaps TRBD1 (5 bases). Trimming shortened V by 4 bases and J by 1 base, and 8 bases separated the two germline ends. This CDR3 region has 13 residues. Germline V gene lookup returns CDR1 SGHKS and CDR2 YYEKEE (reference sequence). CDR3 sequence: CASSITGNTEAFF. The CDR3 DNA reads as TGTGCCAGCAGCATCACAGGGAACACTGAAGCTTTCTTT.